This record covers a single T cell receptor (beta chain). Which antigen it targets is not known. No base qualities exist here, and no much larger clone lies one base off it. The CDR3 sequence holds 14 residues, the cysteine and phenylalanine included. CDR3 DNA is the only sequence kept; it has 42 bases, read in frame from the first base. V is pruned by 7 bases and J by 3 bases, leaving 6 bases of the junction without a gene match. These data belong to a study of blood T cells in healthy people across ages (dated by TCRdb to between 2015 and 2016). Some background on the complete study: Template switching captured roughly one uniquely barcoded TCR beta cDNA molecule per two T cells in model experiments. The study measured age-related changes in TCR beta repertoire diversity using deep sequencing normalized with unique cDNA molecular identifiers. Donors were grouped into four age groups: young (average roughly 17 years), middle-aged (around 39), aged (roughly 62) and long-lived (around 80). Donors of different ages were randomly distributed across sequencing lanes to avoid experimental bias. Using the same blood draw, the study looked at two additional independent replicas of 1 million unique cDNA reads for two donors, one aged 18 to 30 and the other aged 80 or older. On the study overall, not on this receptor specifically: Estimates of total diversity from one million sequenced T cells were regarded as lower bounds and underestimates. There was a strong correlation between observed TCR beta diversity and the percentage of naive T cells measured by flow cytometry. Because the CMV infection status of the donors was unknown, age-related changes in expanded clonotypes may potentially have been confounded. Since profiling was done on bulk unsorted PBMCs, naive and antigen-experienced compartments could not be conclusively compared. The long-lived group showed more naive CD4+ T cells, fewer expanded clones and increased TCR diversity than the aged group, suggesting age selection. Observed TCR beta diversity per million T cells fell roughly linearly with age, and a significant reduction was already apparent by age around 40.

The 40 or so donors, aged roughly 6 to 95 years, were systemically healthy Caucasian individuals from Russia. Approximately 10 milliliters of peripheral blood were collected from each donor into EDTA-treated Vacutainer tubes. Ficoll-Paque density-gradient centrifugation was used to isolate PBMCs, with at least 7 million per sample. Trizol reagent was used to extract total RNA from the PBMCs, yielding at least 5 micrograms per sample. The percentages of naive CD45RAhigh/CD27high T cells were determined by flow cytometry on a PBMC aliquot from every donor. The method was 5' RACE. The sequencing machine was an Illumina HiSeq 2500. A second PCR of roughly 7 to 11 cycles was performed with a sample-barcoded 5' primer and a J-beta primer mix. Each TCR beta cDNA molecule received a unique molecular identifier from a template-switch 5' adaptor carrying 12 random nucleotides. At least 2.5 million CDR3-containing paired-end reads were obtained from each sample. First-strand cDNA synthesis was performed from all RNA using the Mint cDNA synthesis kit, with priming by a TRBC-specific oligonucleotide. After uracil-DNA glycosylase treatment, a first 18-cycle PCR used universal primers M1SS and BC2_uni_R on all cDNA. In the authors' own workflow: Each sample was normalized by randomly selecting 1 million high-quality reads, each carrying a distinct molecular identifier. Reads with shared molecular identifiers were discarded instead of being binned into consensus sequences. CDR3 identification, clonotype clustering and error correction used MiTCR with a Q25 quality threshold and the strictest error-elimination algorithm. A nonparametric unseen species model with Euler transformation was used to estimate a lower bound on total TCR beta diversity. TCRdb redid the processing of the public reads, applying fastp at Q25 and MiXCR, and retained in-frame beta chains. Entries that share a CDR3 protein sequence are merged under the most common genes and DNA. These V and J calls are TCRdb output, not the study's own analysis. This sample comprises just over 1 million distinct CDR3 sequences, 40% to 55% of them detected only once. Of the sample, approximately 20% is held by the ten largest clones.

The sequence is built from TRBV12-3 or TRBV12-4 and TRBJ2-5; 9 bases in the junction line up with TRBD2. Sequenced: blood. The origin of this receptor is a woman aged 55-70 years in good health. The DNA reads as follows: TGTGCCAGCACCAGAGGGACTAGCAAAGAGACCCAGTACTTC. This translates into CASTRGTSKETQYF.